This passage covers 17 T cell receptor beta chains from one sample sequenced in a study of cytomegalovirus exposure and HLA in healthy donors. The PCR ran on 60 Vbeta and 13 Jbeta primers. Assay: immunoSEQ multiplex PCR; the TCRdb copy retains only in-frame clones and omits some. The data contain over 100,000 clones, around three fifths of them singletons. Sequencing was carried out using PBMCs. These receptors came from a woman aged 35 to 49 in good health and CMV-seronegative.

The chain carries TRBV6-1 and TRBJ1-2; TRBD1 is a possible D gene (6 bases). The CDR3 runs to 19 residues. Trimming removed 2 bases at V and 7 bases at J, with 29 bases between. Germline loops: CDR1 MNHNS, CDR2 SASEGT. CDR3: CASSEWVGAGQSLMVGYTF. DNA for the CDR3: TGTGCCAGCAGTGAATGGGTGGGGGCCGGACAGAGTCTAATGGTTGGCTACACCTTC.

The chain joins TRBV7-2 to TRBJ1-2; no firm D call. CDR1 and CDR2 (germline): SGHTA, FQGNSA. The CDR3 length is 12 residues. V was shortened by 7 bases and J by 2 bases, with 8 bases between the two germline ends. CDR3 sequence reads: CASTRGNYGYTF. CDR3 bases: TGTGCCAGCACCAGAGGGAACTATGGCTACACCTTC.

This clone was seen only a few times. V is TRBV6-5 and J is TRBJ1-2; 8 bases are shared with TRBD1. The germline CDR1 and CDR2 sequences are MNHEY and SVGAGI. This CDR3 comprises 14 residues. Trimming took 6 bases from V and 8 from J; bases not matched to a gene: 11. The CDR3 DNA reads TGTGCCAGCAGCGAGGGGACAGGTCAAGGGGGCTACACCTTC. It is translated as CASSEGTGQGGYTF.

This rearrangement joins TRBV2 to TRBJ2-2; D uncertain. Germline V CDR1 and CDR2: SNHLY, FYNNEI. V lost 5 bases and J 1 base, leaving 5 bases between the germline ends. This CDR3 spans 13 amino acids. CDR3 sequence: CASSSGNTGELFF. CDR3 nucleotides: TGTGCCAGCAGTTCAGGGAACACCGGGGAGCTGTTTTTT.

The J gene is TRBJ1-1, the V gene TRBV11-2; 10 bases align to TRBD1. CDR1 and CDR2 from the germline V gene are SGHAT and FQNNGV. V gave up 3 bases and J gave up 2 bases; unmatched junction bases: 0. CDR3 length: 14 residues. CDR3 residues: CASSLTGGNTEAFF. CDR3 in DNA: TGTGCCAGCAGCTTGACAGGGGGCAACACTGAAGCTTTCTTT.

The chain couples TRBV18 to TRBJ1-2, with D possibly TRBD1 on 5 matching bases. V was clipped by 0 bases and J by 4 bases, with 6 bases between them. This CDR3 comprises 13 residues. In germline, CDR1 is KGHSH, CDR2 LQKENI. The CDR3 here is CASSPPDSYGYTF. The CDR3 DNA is TGTGCCAGCTCACCACCCGACAGCTATGGCTACACCTTC.

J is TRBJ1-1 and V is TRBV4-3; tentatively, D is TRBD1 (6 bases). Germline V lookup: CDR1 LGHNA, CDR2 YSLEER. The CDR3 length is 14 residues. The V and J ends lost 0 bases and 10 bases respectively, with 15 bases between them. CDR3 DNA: TGCGCCAGCAGCCAAGATAGTCGAACAGGGCGAGCTTTCTTT. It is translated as CASSQDSRTGRAFF.

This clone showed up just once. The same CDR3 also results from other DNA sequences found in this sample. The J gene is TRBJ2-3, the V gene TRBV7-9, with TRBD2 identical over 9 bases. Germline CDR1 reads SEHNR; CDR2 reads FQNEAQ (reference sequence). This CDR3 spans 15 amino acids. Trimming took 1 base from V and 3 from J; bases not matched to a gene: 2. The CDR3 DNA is TGTGCCAGCAGCTTAGGCGGGGGGGCGACAGATACGCAGTATTTT. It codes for CASSLGGGATDTQYF. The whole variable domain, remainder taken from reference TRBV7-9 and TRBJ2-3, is DTGVSQNPRHKITKRGQNVTFRCDPISEHNRLYWYRQTLGQGPEFLTYFQNEAQLEKSRLLSDRFSAERPKGSFSTLEIQRTEQGDSAMYLCASSLGGGATDTQYFGPGTRLTVL.

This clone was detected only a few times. CDR3 protein: CASSPWSGEQYF. The CDR3 coding sequence is TGTGCCAGCAGCCCGTGGTCCGGCGAGCAGTACTTC. This chain joins TRBV5-4 and TRBJ2-7; D is unclear. Germline values: CDR1 SGHNT, CDR2 YYREEE (reference sequence). Trimming left V 4 bases short and J 6 bases short, with 11 bases between. The CDR3 loop spans 12 amino acids.

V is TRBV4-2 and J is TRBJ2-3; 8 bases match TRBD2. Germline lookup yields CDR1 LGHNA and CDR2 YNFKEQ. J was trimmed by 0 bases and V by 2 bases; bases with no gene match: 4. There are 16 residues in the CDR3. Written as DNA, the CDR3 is TGTGCCAGCAGCCAAAGCGGGGGACGTAGCACAGATACGCAGTATTTT. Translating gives CASSQSGGRSTDTQYF.

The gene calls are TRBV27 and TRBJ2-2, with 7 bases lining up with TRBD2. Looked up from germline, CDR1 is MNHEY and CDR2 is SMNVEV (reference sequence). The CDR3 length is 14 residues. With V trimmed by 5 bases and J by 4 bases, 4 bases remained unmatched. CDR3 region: CASSPWEGTGELFF. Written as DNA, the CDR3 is TGTGCCAGCAGTCCGTGGGAGGGCACCGGGGAGCTGTTTTTT.

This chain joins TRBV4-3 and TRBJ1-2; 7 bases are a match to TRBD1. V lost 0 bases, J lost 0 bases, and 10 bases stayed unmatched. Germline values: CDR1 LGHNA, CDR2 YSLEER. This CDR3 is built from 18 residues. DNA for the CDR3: TGCGCCAGCAGCCAAGAGACAGGGATTAACCACCCTAACTATGGCTACACCTTC. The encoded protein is CASSQETGINHPNYGYTF.

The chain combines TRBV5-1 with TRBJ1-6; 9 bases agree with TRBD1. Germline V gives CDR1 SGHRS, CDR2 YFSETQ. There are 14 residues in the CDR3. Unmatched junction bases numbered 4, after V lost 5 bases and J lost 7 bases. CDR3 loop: CASSRDRENSPLHF. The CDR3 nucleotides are TGCGCCAGCAGTCGGGACAGGGAAAATTCACCCCTCCACTTT.

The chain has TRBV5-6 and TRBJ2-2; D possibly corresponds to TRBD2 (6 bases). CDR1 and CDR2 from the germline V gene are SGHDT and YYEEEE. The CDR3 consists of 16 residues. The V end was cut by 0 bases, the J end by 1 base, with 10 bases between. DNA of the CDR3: TGTGCCAGCAGCTTGGGGGGGGAGTGGAACACCGGGGAGCTGTTTTTT. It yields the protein CASSLGGEWNTGELFF. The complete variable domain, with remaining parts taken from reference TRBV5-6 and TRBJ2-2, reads DAGVTQSPTHLIKTRGQQVTLRCSPKSGHDTVSWYQQALGQGPQFIFQYYEEEERQRGNFPDRFSGHQFPNYSSELNVNALLLGDSALYLCASSLGGEWNTGELFFGEGSRLTVL.

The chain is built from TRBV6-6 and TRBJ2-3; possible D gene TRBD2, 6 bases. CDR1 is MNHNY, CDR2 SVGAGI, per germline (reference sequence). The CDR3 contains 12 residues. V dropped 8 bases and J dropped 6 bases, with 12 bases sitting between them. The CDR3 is CASAPAGDTQYF. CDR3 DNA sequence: TGTGCCAGCGCACCCGCGGGGGATACGCAGTATTTT.

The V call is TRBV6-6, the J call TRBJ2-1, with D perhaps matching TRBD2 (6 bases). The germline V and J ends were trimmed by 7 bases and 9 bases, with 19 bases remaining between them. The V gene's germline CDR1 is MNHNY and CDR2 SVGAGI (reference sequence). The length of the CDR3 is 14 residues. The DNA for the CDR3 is TGTGCCAGCATCAACGGGGACTTAATCAGTGAGCAGTTCTTC. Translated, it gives CASINGDLISEQFF.

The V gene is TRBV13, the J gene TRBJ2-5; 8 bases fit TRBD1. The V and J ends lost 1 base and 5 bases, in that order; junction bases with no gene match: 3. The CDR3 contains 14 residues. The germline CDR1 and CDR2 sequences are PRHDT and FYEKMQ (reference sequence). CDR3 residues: CASSLVGQGETQYF. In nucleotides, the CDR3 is TGTGCCAGCAGCTTAGTAGGACAGGGCGAGACCCAGTACTTC.